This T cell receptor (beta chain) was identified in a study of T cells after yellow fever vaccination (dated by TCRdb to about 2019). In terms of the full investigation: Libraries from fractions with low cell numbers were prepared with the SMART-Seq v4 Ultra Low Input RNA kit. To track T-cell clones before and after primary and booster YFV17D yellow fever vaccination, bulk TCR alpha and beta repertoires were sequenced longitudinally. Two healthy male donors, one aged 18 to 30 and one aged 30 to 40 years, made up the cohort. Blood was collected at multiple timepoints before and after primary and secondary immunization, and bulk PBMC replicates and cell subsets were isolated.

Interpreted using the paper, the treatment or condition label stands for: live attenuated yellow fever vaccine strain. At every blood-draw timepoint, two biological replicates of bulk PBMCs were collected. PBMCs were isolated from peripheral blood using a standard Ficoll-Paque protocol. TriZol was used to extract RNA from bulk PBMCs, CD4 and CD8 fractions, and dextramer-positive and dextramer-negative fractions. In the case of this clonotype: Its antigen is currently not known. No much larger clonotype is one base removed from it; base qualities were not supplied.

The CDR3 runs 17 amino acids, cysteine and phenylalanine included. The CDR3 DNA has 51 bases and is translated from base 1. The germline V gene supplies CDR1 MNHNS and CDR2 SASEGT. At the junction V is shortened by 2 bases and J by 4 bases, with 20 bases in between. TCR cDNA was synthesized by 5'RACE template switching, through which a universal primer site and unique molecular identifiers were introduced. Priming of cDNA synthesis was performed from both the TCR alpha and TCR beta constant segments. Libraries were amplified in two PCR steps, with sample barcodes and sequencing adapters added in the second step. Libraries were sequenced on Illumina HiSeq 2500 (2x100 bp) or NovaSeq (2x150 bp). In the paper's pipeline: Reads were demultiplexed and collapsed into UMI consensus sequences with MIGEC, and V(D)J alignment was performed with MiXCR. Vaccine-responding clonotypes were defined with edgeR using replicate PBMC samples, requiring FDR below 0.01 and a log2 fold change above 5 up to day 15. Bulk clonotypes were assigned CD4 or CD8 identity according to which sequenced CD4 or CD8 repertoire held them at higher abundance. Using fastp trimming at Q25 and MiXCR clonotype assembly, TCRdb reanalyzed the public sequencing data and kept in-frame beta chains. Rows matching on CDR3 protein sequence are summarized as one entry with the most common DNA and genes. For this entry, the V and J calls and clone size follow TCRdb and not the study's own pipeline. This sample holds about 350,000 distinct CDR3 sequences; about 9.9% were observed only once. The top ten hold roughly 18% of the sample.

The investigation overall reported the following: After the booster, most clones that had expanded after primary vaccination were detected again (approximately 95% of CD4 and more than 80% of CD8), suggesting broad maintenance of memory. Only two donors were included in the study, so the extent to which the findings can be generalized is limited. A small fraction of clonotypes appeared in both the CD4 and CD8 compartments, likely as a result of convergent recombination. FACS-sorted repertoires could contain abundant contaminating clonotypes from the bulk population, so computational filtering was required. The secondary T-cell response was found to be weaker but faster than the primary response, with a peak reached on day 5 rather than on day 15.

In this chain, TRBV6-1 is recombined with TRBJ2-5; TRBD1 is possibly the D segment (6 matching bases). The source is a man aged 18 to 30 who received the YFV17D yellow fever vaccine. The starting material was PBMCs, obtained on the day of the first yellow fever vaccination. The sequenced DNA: TGTGCCAGCAGTGAATGGAGTGGGACAAAAGCCCCAGAGACCCAGTACTTC. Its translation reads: CASSEWSGTKAPETQYF.